This T cell receptor beta chain was profiled in a study of human T cells and chemical hapten exposure. In the study overall: Patch testing was performed with 0.01% DPC on the upper back, with reading at 6 days.

This clonotype showed up many times. Germline loops: CDR1 SNHLY, CDR2 FYNNEI. The CDR3 contains 13 residues. With 4 bases removed from V and 2 bases from J, the gap between germline ends came to 8 bases. Time point: patch test 2, 6 weeks after DPC sensitization. Treatment defined: therapeutic diphenylcyclopropenone sensitization with weekly scalp DPC. TCRdb itself ran the RACE reads through MiXCR, one entry per CDR3 protein. Found here are around 99,000 distinct CDR3 sequences, roughly a tenth of them singletons; the top ten hold 3.1%. This specimen was whole blood, taken in connection with sensitization to the hapten diphenylcyclopropenone (DPC). This chain joins TRBV2 and TRBJ1-1; D is undetermined. The sequence derives from a woman aged 40 to 55 with alopecia areata. Some clones in this sample may be carry-over from other donors' samples. Written as DNA, the CDR3 is TGTGCCAGCAGTGTAGGGCAAAACACTGAAGCTTTCTTT. Its protein product is CASSVGQNTEAFF.